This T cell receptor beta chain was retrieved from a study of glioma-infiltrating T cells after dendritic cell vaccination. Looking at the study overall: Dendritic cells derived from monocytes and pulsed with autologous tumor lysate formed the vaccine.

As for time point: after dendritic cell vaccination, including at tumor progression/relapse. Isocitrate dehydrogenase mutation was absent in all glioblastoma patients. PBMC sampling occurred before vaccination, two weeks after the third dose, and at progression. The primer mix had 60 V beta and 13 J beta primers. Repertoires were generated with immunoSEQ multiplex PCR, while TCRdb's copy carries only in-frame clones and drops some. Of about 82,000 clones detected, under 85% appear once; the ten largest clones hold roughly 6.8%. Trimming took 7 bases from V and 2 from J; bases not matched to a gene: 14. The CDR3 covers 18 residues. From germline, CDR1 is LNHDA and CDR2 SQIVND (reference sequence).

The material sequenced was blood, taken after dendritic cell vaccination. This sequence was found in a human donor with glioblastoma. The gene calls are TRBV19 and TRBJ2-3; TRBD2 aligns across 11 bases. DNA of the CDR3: TGTGCCAGTACTACATCTAAACGGACTAGCGGGTTCACAGATACGCAGTATTTT. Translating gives CASTTSKRTSGFTDTQYF.